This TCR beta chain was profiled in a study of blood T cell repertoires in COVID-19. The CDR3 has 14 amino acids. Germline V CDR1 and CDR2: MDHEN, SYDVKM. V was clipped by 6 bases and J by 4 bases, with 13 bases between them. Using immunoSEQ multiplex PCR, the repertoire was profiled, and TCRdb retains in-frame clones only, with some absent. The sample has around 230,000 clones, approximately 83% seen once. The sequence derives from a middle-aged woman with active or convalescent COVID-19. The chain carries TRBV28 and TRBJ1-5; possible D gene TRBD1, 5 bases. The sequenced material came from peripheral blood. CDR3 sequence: CASSSGGENQPQHF. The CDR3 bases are TGTGCCAGCAGCTCTGGAGGGGAAAATCAGCCCCAGCATTTT.